The T cell receptor beta chain under discussion was sequenced for a study of T cell repertoires in cytomegalovirus infection. TCRdb reanalysed the reads using MiXCR and keeps one entry per CDR3 protein. Found here are about 330,000 distinct CDR3 sequences, about 35% of them singletons; the top ten hold less than 15%. For this clonotype: Antigen specificity is unknown.

This CDR3 region has 12 residues. Looked up from germline, CDR1 is SNHLY and CDR2 is FYNNEI. With 11 bases removed from V and 5 bases from J, the gap between germline ends came to 13 bases. Whole-study results and caveats: Ex vivo responses were dominated by HLA-C-restricted CMV-specific TCR beta clonotypes.

The sample in question was cultured PBMCs, obtained from culture after CMV antigen stimulation. The chain combines TRBV2 with TRBJ2-1, with unresolved D. The TCR originated in a human donor in good health (CMV status not recorded). Some clones in this sample may be carry-over from other donors' samples. Here the CDR3 reads CAVTSTNNEQFF. Here the CDR3 DNA reads TGTGCCGTGACGAGTACAAACAATGAGCAGTTCTTC.